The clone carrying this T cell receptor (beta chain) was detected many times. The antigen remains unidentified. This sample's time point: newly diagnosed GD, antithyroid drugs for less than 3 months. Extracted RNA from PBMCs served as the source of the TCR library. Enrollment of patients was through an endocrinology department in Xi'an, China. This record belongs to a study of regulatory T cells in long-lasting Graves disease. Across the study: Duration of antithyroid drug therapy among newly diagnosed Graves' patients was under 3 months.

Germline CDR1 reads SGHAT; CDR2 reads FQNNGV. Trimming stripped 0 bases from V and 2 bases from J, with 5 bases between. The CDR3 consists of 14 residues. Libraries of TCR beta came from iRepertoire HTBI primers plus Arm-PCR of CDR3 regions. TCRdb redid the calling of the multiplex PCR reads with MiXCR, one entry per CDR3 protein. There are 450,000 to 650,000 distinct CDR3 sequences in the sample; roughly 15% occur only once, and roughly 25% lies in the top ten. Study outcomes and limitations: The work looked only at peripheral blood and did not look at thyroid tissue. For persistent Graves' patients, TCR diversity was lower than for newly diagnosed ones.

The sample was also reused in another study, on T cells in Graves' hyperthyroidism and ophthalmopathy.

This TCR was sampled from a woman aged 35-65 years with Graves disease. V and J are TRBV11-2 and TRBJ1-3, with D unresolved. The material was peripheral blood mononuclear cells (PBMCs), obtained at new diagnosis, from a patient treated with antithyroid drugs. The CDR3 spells CASSLDYPGNTIYF. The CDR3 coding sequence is TGTGCCAGCAGCTTAGATTACCCTGGAAACACCATATATTTT.